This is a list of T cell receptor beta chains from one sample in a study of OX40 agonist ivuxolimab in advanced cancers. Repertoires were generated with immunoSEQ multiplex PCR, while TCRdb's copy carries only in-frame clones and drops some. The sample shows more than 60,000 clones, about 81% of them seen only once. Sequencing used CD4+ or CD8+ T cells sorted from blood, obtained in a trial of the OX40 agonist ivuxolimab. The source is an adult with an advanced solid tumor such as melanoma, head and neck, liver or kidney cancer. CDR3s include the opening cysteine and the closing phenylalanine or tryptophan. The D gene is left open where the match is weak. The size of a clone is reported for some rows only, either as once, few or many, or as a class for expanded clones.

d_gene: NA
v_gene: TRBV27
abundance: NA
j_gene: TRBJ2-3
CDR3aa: CASSLGREADTQYF
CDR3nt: TGTGCCAGCAGTTTAGGCAGGGAAGCAGATACGCAGTATTTT

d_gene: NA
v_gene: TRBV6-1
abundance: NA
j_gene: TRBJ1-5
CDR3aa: CASSEGNFQPQHF
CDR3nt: TGTGCCAGCAGTGAAGGCAATTTTCAGCCCCAGCATTTT

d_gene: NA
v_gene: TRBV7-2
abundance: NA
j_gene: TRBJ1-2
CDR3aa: CASSAQGISYGYTF
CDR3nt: TGTGCCAGCAGCGCACAGGGTATTAGCTATGGCTACACCTTC

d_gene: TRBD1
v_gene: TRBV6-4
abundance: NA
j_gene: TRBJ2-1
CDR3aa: CASMTGGARNEQFF
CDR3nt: TGTGCCAGCATGACAGGGGGCGCTAGGAATGAGCAGTTCTTC

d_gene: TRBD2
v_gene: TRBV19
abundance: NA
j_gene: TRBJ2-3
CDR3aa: CASSISTLAGYATQYF
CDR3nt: TGTGCCAGTAGTATTAGTACCCTAGCGGGGTATGCTACGCAGTATTTT

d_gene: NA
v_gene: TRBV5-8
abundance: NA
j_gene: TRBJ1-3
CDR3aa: CASSFIFGNTIYF
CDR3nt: TGTGCCAGCAGCTTTATTTTTGGAAACACCATATATTTT

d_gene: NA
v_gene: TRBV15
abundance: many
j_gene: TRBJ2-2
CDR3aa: CATSRDREGPNTGELFF
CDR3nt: TGTGCCACCAGCAGAGATAGAGAGGGGCCGAACACCGGGGAGCTGTTTTTT

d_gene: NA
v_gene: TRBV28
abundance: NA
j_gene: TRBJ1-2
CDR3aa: CASALGGTIRGEGYTF
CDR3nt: TGTGCCAGCGCCCTAGGGGGGACAATACGCGGGGAGGGCTACACCTTC

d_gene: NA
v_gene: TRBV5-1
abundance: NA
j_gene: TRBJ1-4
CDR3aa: CASSLQGSGEKLFF
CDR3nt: TGCGCCAGCAGCTTACAGGGTAGCGGTGAAAAACTGTTTTTT

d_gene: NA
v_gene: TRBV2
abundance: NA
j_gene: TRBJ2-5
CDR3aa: CASSEHVGGAETQYF
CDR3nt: TGTGCCAGCAGTGAACATGTAGGGGGAGCAGAGACCCAGTACTTC

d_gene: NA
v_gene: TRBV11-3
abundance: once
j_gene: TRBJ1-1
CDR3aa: CASSPYGWEGLNTEAFF
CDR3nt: TGTGCCAGCAGCCCCTACGGGTGGGAGGGTTTGAACACTGAAGCTTTCTTT